The rows below give T cell receptor beta chains drawn from one sample of a study of blood T cell repertoires in COVID-19. Using immunoSEQ multiplex PCR, the repertoire was profiled, and TCRdb retains in-frame clones only, with some absent. Of 250,000 to 300,000 clones listed, approximately 80% are singletons. Sequences were obtained from peripheral blood. The origin of the receptors is an older woman with active or convalescent COVID-19. The CDR3 runs from the conserved cysteine through the conserved F or W. D genes are given only for firm matches.

cdr3_length d_call j_call v_call cdr3_aa
15 TRBD1 TRBJ1-2 TRBV27 CASSLSWTGLVGYTF
13 . TRBJ1-3 TRBV7-9 CASSARGGNTIYF
14 TRBD1 TRBJ1-4 TRBV3-1/TRBV3-2 CASSPTGRPEKLFF
15 TRBD2 TRBJ2-7 TRBV6-2/TRBV6-3 CASSYSSGGTYEQYF
14 . TRBJ1-4 TRBV3-1/TRBV3-2 CASSQGGGNEKLFF
19 TRBD2 TRBJ2-3 TRBV5-1 CASSLVGASGGPLPDTQYF
14 TRBD1 TRBJ1-6 TRBV25-1 CASTMGQGASPLHF
13 . TRBJ1-1 TRBV7-6 CASSFGWNTEAFF
16 TRBD2 TRBJ2-5 TRBV6-1 CASTEGRLAGEETQYF
15 TRBD2 TRBJ2-1 TRBV5-1 CASSLRLAGVDEQFF
15 TRBD1 TRBJ1-2 TRBV27 CASSLGQGINYGYTF
16 . TRBJ1-5 TRBV2 CASSESAVAFNQPQHF
13 . TRBJ2-5 TRBV11-3 CASSPGVKETQYF
15 . TRBJ1-1 TRBV2 CASSERWGGDTEAFF
15 . TRBJ2-1 TRBV2 CASSGHGTKTNEQFF
14 . TRBJ1-5 TRBV6-5 CASRATGSNQPQHF
15 . TRBJ1-5 TRBV7-9 CASSMTGYSNQPQHF
15 TRBD2 TRBJ2-1 TRBV7-9 CASSLASGGDNEQFF
14 . TRBJ2-2 TRBV9 CASSVLAGHGELFF
12 TRBD2 TRBJ2-2 TRBV6-5 CGLAGVTGELFF
12 . TRBJ1-6 TRBV4-1 CASSQAYSPLHF
19 TRBD1 TRBJ1-3 TRBV7-2 CASSLVPPGQGYSGNTIYF
14 TRBD1 TRBJ1-1 TRBV19 CASSHTRLDREAFF
14 . TRBJ2-5 TRBV19 CASRGSGIQETQYF
15 . TRBJ2-3 TRBV6-2/TRBV6-3 CASSFVRGGTDTQYF
17 . TRBJ1-2 TRBV7-9 CASSPFGGRTRNYGYTF
16 TRBD2 TRBJ2-3 TRBV5-1 CASSFERGASPGTQYF
13 . TRBJ2-2 TRBV18 CASSPDITGELFF
16 TRBD2 TRBJ2-2 TRBV30 CACRKGLASNTGELFF
16 TRBD1 TRBJ1-2 TRBV6-2/TRBV6-3 CASSYTGQGAPNGYTF
14 . TRBJ2-7 TRBV3-1/TRBV3-2 CASSQEAREGEQYF
15 . TRBJ1-4 TRBV2 CASSVYSGVDEKLFF
15 TRBD1 TRBJ1-6 TRBV27 CASSLPGQFNSPLHF
15 . TRBJ2-5 TRBV27 CASSGRGVGWETQYF
15 . TRBJ1-2 TRBV5-4 CASSLRGARGYGYTF
16 . TRBJ1-5 TRBV21-1 CASSKGGIPFTQPQHF
16 TRBD1 TRBJ1-5 TRBV7-9 CASSLEFRDSDQPQHF